This T cell receptor (beta chain) comes out of a study of cytomegalovirus exposure and HLA in healthy donors. Whole-study results and caveats: It was assumed in the presence/absence analyses that sequencing depth was roughly uniform across donors.

Vbeta (60) and Jbeta (13) primers were used in the PCR. Libraries were prepared by immunoSEQ multiplex PCR; TCRdb keeps only in-frame clonotypes and omits some of them. The data show around 130,000 clones, around 8.5% seen once. This CDR3 comprises 15 residues. Per the germline V gene, CDR1 is LNHNV and CDR2 is YYDKDF (reference sequence). Trimming pared 2 bases from V and 5 bases from J, leaving 15 bases between. At sampling all donors were nominally healthy, likely with unrecorded immune exposures. As concerns this clone: No antigen is known for it.

The chain has TRBV15 and TRBJ2-5; D might be TRBD2 (7 bases). Material: PBMCs. The clonotype was recovered from a man aged 35 to 55 in good health and CMV-seronegative. CDR3 sequence reads: CATSRPRGAGETQYF. DNA for the CDR3: TGTGCCACCAGCAGACCCCGGGGGGCGGGGGAGACCCAGTACTTC. Full variable domain (remainder filled in from reference TRBV15 and TRBJ2-5): DAMVIQNPRYQVTQFGKPVTLSCSQTLNHNVMYWYQQKSSQAPKLLFHYYDKDFNNEADTPDNFQSRRPNTSFCFLDIRSPGLGDTAMYLCATSRPRGAGETQYFGPGTRLLVL.